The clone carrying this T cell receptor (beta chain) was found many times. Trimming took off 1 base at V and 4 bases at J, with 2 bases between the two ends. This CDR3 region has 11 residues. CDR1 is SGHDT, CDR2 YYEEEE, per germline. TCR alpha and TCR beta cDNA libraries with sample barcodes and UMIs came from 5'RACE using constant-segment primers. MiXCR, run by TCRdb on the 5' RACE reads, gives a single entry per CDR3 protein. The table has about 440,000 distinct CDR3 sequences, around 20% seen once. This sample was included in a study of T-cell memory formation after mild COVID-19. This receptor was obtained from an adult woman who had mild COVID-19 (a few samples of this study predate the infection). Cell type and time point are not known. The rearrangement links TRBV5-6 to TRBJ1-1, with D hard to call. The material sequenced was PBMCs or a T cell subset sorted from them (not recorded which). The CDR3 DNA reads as TGTGCCAGCAGCTTGACCACTGAAGCTTTCTTT. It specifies CASSLTTEAFF. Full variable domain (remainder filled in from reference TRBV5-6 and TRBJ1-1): DAGVTQSPTHLIKTRGQQVTLRCSPKSGHDTVSWYQQALGQGPQFIFQYYEEEERQRGNFPDRFSGHQFPNYSSELNVNALLLGDSALYLCASSLTTEAFFGQGTRLTVV.